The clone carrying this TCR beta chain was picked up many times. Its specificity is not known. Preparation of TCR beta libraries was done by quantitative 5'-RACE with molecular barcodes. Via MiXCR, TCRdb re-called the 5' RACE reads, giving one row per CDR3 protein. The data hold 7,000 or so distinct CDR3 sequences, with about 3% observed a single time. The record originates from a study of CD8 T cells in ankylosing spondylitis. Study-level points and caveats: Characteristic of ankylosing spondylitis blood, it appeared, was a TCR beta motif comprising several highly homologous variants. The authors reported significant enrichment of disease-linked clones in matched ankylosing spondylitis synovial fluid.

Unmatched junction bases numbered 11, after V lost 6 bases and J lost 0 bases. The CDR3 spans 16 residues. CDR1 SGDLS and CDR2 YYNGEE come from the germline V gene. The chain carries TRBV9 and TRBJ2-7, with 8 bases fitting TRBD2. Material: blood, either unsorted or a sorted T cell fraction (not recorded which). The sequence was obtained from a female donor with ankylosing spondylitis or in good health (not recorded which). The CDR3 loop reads CASNPDGGGLSYEQYF. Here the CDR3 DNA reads TGTGCCAGCAACCCTGACGGGGGGGGCCTCTCCTACGAGCAGTACTTC.